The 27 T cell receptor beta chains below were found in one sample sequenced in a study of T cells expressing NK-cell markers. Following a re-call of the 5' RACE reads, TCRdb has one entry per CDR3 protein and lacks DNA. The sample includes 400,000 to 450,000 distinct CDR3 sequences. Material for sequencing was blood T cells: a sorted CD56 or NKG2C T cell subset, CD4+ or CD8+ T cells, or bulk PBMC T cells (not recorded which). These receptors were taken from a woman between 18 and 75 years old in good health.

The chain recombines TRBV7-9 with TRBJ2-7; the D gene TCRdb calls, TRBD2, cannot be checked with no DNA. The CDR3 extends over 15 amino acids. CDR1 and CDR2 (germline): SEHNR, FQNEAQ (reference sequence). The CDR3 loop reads CASSLELAGGYEQYF.

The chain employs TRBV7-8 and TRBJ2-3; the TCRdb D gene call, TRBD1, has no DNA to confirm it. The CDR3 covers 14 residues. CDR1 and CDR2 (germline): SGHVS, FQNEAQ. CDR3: CASSPWTGTDTQYF.

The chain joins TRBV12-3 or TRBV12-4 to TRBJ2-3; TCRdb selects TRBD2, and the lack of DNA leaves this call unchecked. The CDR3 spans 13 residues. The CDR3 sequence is CASIGGSTDTQYF.

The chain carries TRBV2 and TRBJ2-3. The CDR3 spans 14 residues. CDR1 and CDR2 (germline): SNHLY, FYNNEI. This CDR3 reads CASKSGSSTDTQYF.

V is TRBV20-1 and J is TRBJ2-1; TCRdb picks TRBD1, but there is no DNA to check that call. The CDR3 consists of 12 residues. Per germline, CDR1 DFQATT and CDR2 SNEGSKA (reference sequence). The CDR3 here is CSARDWGNEQFF.

The CDR3: CASSQVEWPDTDTQYF. The rearrangement uses TRBV4-3 and TRBJ2-3; as DNA is missing, the TRBD2 call by TCRdb cannot be tested. This CDR3 has 16 residues. CDR1 and CDR2 from the germline V gene are LGHNA and YSLEER.

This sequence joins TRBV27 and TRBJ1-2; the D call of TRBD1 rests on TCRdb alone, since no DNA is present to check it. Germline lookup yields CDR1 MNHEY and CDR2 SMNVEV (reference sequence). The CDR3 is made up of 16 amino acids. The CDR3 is CASSSTGEFFHYGYTF.

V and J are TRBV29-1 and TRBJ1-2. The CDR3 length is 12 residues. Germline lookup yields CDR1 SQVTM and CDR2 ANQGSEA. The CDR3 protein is CSVVKPNYGYTF.

CDR3 sequence reads: CASSLFAFSYNERFF. The V and J genes are TRBV5-8 and TRBJ2-1. Germline-derived CDR1 and CDR2 are SGHTS and YDEGEE. The CDR3 is made up of 15 amino acids.

Here the CDR3 reads CASSLTSIEDEQFF. The rearrangement links TRBV5-1 to TRBJ2-1; TCRdb gives TRBD2 as the D gene, but with no DNA this cannot be confirmed. Germline CDR1 and CDR2: SGHRS and YFSETQ. The CDR3 has 14 residues.

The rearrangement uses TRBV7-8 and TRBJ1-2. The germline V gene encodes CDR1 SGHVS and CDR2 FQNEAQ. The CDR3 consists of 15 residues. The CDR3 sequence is CASSFSPREVYGYTF.

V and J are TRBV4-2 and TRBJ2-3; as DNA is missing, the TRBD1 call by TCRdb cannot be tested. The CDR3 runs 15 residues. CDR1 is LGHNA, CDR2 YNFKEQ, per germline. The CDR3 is CASSQEQGSTDTQYF.

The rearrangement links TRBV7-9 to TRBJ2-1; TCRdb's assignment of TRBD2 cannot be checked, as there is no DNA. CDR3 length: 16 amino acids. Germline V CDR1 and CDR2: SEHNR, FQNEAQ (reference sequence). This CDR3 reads CASSLASGSLYNEQFF.

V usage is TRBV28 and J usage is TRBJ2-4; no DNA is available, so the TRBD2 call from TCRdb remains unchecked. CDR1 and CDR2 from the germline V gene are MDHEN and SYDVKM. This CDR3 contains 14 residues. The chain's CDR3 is CASSLVALGNIQYF.

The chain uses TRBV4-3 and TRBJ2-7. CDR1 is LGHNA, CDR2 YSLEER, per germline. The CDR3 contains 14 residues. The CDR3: CASSQETLSYEQYF.

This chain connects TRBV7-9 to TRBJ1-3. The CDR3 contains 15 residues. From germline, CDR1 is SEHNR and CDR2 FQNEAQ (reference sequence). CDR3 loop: CASSVSLPSGNTIYF.

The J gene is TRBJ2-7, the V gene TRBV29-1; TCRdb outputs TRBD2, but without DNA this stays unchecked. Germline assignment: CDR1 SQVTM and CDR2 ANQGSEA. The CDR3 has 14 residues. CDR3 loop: CSVEGTSGRREQYF.

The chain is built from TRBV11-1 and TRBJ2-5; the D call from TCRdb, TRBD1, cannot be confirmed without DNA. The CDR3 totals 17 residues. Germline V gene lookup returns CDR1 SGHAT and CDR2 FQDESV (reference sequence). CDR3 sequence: CASSRDSGASVQETQYF.

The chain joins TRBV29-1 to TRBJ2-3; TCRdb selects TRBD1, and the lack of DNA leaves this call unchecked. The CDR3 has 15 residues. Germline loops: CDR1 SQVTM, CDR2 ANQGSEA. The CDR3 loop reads CSVEDRGGPTDTQYF.

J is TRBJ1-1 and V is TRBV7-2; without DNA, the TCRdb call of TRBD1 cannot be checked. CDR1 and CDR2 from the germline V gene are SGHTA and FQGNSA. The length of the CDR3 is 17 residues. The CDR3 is CASSPPPGQGVRTEAFF.

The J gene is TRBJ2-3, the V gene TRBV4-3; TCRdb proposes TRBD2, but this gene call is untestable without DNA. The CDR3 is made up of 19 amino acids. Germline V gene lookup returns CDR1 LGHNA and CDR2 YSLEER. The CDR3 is CASSQGGTSRSGATDTQYF.

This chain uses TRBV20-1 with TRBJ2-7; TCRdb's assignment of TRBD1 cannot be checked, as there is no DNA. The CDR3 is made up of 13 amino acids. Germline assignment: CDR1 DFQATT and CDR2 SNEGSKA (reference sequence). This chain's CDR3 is CSADRDGPYEQYF.

This chain's CDR3 is CASSPGPNAGELFF. The genes are TRBV7-8 and TRBJ2-2; TCRdb's assignment of TRBD2 cannot be checked, as there is no DNA. The V gene's germline CDR1 is SGHVS and CDR2 FQNEAQ. The CDR3 contains 14 residues.

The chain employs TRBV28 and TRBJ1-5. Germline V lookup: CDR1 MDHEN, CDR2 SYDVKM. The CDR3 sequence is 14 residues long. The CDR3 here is CASSFGPNNQPQHF. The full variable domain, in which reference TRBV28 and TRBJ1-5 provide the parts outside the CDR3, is DVKVTQSSRYLVKRTGEKVFLECVQDMDHENMFWYRQDPGLGLRLIYFSYDVKMKEKGDIPEGYSVSREKKERFSLILESASTNQTSMYLCASSFGPNNQPQHFGDGTRLSIL.

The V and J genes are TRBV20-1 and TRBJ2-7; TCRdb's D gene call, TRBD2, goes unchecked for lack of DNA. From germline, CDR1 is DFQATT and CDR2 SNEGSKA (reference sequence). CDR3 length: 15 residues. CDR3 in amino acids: CSAQSPLAGPYEQYF.

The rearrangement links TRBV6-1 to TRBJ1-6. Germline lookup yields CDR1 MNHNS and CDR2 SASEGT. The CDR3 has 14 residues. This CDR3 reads CASSPDLSPSPLHF.

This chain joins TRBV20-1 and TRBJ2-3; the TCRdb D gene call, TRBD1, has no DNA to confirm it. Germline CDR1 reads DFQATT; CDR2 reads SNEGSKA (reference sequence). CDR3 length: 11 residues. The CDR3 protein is CSPGGGNTQYF.